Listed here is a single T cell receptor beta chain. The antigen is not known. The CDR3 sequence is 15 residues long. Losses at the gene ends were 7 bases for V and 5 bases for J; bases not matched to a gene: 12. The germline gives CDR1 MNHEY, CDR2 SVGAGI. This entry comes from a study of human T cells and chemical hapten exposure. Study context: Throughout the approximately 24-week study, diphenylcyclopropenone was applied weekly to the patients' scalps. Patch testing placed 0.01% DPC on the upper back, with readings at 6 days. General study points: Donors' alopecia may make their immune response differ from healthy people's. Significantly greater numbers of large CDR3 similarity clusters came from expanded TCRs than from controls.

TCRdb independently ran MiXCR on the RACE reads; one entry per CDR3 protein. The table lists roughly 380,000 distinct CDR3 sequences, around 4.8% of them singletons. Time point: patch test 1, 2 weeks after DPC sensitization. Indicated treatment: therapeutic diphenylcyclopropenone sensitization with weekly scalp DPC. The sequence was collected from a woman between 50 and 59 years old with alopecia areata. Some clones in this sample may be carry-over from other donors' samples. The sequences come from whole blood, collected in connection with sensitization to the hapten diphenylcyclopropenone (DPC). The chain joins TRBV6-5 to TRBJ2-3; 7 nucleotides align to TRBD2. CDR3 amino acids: CASIPMGGGRDTQYF. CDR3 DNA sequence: TGTGCCAGCATCCCAATGGGGGGGGGAAGAGATACGCAGTATTTT.